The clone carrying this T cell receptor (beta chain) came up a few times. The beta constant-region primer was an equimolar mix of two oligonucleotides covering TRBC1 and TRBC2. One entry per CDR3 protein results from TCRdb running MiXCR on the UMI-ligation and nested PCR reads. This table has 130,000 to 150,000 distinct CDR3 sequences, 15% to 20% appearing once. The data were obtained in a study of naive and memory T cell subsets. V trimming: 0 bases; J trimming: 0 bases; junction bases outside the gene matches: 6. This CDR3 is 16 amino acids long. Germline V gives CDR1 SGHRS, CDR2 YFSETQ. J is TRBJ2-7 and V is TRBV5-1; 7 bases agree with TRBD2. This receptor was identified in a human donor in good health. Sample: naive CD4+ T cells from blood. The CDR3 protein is CASSLGRLAPSYEQYF. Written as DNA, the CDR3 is TGCGCCAGCAGCTTGGGCCGACTAGCCCCCTCCTACGAGCAGTACTTC.